The 7 T cell receptor beta chains in this list originate from one sample, sequenced in a study of CD8 T cells in ankylosing spondylitis. MiXCR, applied by TCRdb to the 5' RACE reads, yields one record per CDR3 protein. The profile shows approximately 220,000 distinct CDR3 sequences, about 11% of them singletons. Sequences were obtained from blood, either unsorted or a sorted T cell fraction (not recorded which). These TCRs come from a male donor with ankylosing spondylitis or in good health (not recorded which).

This chain connects TRBV7-3 to TRBJ2-3; D is uncertain. V lost 5 bases and J 6 bases, leaving 9 bases between the germline ends. Germline values: CDR1 SGHTA, CDR2 FQGTGA. The CDR3 has 12 residues. CDR3 sequence (DNA): TGTGCCAGCAGCGCAGATCTGGATACGCAGTATTTT. Amino acid sequence: CASSADLDTQYF. Full variable domain (outside the CDR3, taken from reference TRBV7-3 and TRBJ2-3): GAGVSQTPSNKVTEKGKYVELRCDPISGHTALYWYRQSLGQGPEFLIYFQGTGAADDSGLPNDRFFAVRPEGSVSTLKIQRTERGDSAVYLCASSADLDTQYFGPGTRLTVL.

The gene calls are TRBV29-1 and TRBJ2-6, with 11 nucleotides matching TRBD1. Per the germline V gene, CDR1 is SQVTM and CDR2 is ANQGSEA. The CDR3 loop spans 18 amino acids. The trim removed 2 bases at V and 0 bases at J, leaving 6 bases unmatched. CDR3 protein: CSVEKPGTGGSGANVLTF. The CDR3 DNA sequence: TGCAGCGTTGAAAAACCCGGGACAGGGGGCTCTGGGGCCAACGTCCTGACTTTC.

This clonotype showed up many times. The chain uses TRBV15 and TRBJ2-1, with D perhaps TRBD1 (5 bases). The V end lost 1 base, the J end lost 5 bases, and 9 bases lay between the germline ends. The CDR3 totals 14 residues. The germline CDR1 and CDR2 sequences are LNHNV and YYDKDF (reference sequence). In DNA form, the CDR3 reads TGTGCCACCAGCAGAGTTCAAGGGGACAATGAGCAGTTCTTC. Its translation: CATSRVQGDNEQFF.

This clonotype was seen repeatedly, ten times or more. V gene TRBV5-1 combines with J gene TRBJ2-5; the D gene could be TRBD1 or TRBD2 (5 bases each). The CDR3 is 14 amino acids. Germline V gene data show CDR1 as SGHRS and CDR2 as YFSETQ. Trimming pared 5 bases from V and 5 bases from J, leaving 16 bases between. CDR3 in DNA: TGCGCCAGCAGTTCCGGTCACTGGGGGGAGACCCAGTACTTC. This gives the protein CASSSGHWGETQYF.

This clonotype was recorded many times. This chain links TRBV5-1 with TRBJ2-5; 11 bases are shared with TRBD1. J gave up 0 bases and V 4 bases, and 5 bases lay outside the gene matches. CDR3 length equals 16 residues. The germline V gene has CDR1 SGHRS and CDR2 YFSETQ. DNA for the CDR3: TGCGCCAGCAGCCCGGGGACAGGGGGGTACCAAGAGACCCAGTACTTC. This translates into CASSPGTGGYQETQYF.

V gene TRBV7-9 combines with J gene TRBJ1-1; 7 bases agree with TRBD1. CDR1 and CDR2 from the germline V gene are SEHNR and FQNEAQ (reference sequence). The V segment lost 10 bases and the J segment 1 base; nucleotides outside the gene matches: 3. This CDR3 comprises 12 residues. DNA for the CDR3: TGTGCCACAGGACAGGCGAACACTGAAGCTTTCTTT. Translated, it gives CATGQANTEAFF.

The chain combines TRBV12-3 or TRBV12-4 with TRBJ2-4; D not resolved. The germline V and J ends were trimmed by 1 base and 2 bases, with 9 bases remaining between them. There are 15 residues in the CDR3. The CDR3 here is CASSLDGYPKNIQYF. Here the CDR3 DNA reads TGTGCCAGCAGTTTAGATGGCTATCCCAAAAACATTCAGTACTTC.